The next 14 T cell receptor beta chains were all read from a single sample in a study of cytomegalovirus exposure and HLA in healthy donors. PCR amplification relied on 60 Vbeta primers (plus 13 Jbeta primers). Only in-frame clones appear in the TCRdb table, and some are missing; sequencing was by immunoSEQ multiplex PCR. The sample carries 130,000 or so clones, roughly 82% recorded once. Sequenced input: PBMCs. The receptors derive from a male donor in good health and CMV-seropositive.

In regard to this clone: Germline is not matched at one junction end, which may reflect a read error. V is TRBV7-9 and J is TRBJ1-1; D remains ambiguous. This CDR3 has 12 residues. The germline CDR1 and CDR2 sequences are SEHNR and FQNEAQ (reference sequence). This chain's CDR3 is CSSSQLNTEAFF. In DNA, the CDR3 is TGTTCCAGCAGCCAGTTGAACACTGAAGCTTTCTTT.

The J gene is TRBJ2-1, the V gene TRBV7-9; 8 bases line up with TRBD2. The V gene end was trimmed by 2 bases and the J gene end by 4 bases; junction bases not matched to a gene: 4. The CDR3 spans 15 residues. Per germline, CDR1 SEHNR and CDR2 FQNEAQ (reference sequence). The chain's CDR3 is CASSLSGGRYNEQFF. The CDR3 bases are TGTGCCAGCAGCTTATCGGGCGGGAGGTACAATGAGCAGTTCTTC.

This chain uses TRBV9 with TRBJ1-2; D unclear. The germline V gene encodes CDR1 SGDLS and CDR2 YYNGEE. The CDR3 consists of 15 residues. V was pared by 0 bases and J by 5 bases, with 14 bases between. The DNA for the CDR3 is TGTGCCAGCAGCGTAGGTGTCCAGGCGAATTATGGCTACACCTTC. This codes for CASSVGVQANYGYTF.

The CDR3 loop is CASIGDRGQPQHF. The CDR3 DNA sequence: TGTGCCAGCATAGGGGACAGGGGGCAGCCCCAGCATTTT. The rearrangement uses TRBV2 and TRBJ1-5; TRBD1 matches at 11 bases. CDR3 size: 13 residues. With V trimmed by 7 bases and J by 7 bases, 3 bases remained unmatched. Germline V lookup: CDR1 SNHLY, CDR2 FYNNEI.

On this clone: At the DNA level, this CDR3 is encoded by other sequences in the same sample as well. The chain couples TRBV28 to TRBJ1-2; 7 positions agree with TRBD1. This CDR3 comprises 13 residues. Germline lookup yields CDR1 MDHEN and CDR2 SYDVKM. Trimming took 5 bases from V and 6 from J; bases not matched to a gene: 6. CDR3 protein: CASSPYRGDGYTF. The CDR3 DNA reads as TGTGCCAGCAGTCCATACAGGGGCGATGGCTACACCTTC.

The chain couples TRBV7-2 to TRBJ1-2; D is undetermined. Looked up from germline, CDR1 is SGHTA and CDR2 is FQGNSA. Between the trimmed V and J ends, which lost 1 base and 3 bases, there was a span of 6 bases. The CDR3 loop spans 13 amino acids. The CDR3 DNA is TGTGCCAGCAGCTTAGGTGCAGACTATGGCTACACCTTC. This gives the protein CASSLGADYGYTF.

A few counts support this clone. The chain has TRBV27 and TRBJ2-1; TRBD2 agrees at 8 bases. V lost 5 bases, J lost 1 base, and 1 base stayed unmatched. Germline V gene data show CDR1 as MNHEY and CDR2 as SMNVEV (reference sequence). The CDR3 length is 14 residues. In DNA, the CDR3 is TGTGCCAGCAGTAGCGGGGGTTCCTACAATGAGCAGTTCTTC. Encoded protein: CASSSGGSYNEQFF.

This chain links TRBV2 with TRBJ1-2; D perhaps matches TRBD1 (5 bases). Germline V CDR1 and CDR2: SNHLY, FYNNEI. The length of the CDR3 is 14 residues. Trimming pared 4 bases from V and 6 bases from J, leaving 15 bases between. For the CDR3, the DNA is TGTGCCAGCAGTGTATTTGTGGGGCACAATGGCTACACCTTC. Translation gives CASSVFVGHNGYTF.

CDR3 sequence (DNA): TGTGCCAGCATTCAGGACAGGGGGCGCGGGACCCAGTACTTC. Amino acid sequence: CASIQDRGRGTQYF. This rearrangement joins TRBV27 to TRBJ2-5, with TRBD1 identical over 11 bases. V dropped 7 bases and J dropped 7; count of bases not matched to a gene: 8. The CDR3 consists of 14 residues. Germline V gene data show CDR1 as MNHEY and CDR2 as SMNVEV (reference sequence).

The chain has TRBV18 and TRBJ2-1; D remains ambiguous. V was clipped by 0 bases and J by 6 bases, with 6 bases between them. The CDR3 sequence is 13 residues long. Germline V gene sequence: CDR1 KGHSH, CDR2 LQKENI. CDR3 loop: CASSPPASNEQFF. The CDR3 region has the DNA TGTGCCAGCTCACCACCGGCAAGCAATGAGCAGTTCTTC.

The CDR3 nucleotides read TGTGCCAGCAGCCGCGGGGCGGTGGGATTGGGGACCGGGGAGCTGTTTTTT. It specifies CASSRGAVGLGTGELFF. The V and J genes are TRBV5-6 and TRBJ2-2; tentatively, D is TRBD2 (6 bases). Between the trimmed V and J ends, which lost 4 bases and 5 bases, there was a span of 21 bases. Germline CDR1 SGHDT, CDR2 YYEEEE. The CDR3 extends over 17 amino acids.

J is TRBJ2-1 and V is TRBV7-2; D is unclear. This CDR3 has 11 amino acids. CDR1 is SGHTA and CDR2 is FQGNSA in the germline V gene. V was shortened by 4 bases and J by 6 bases, with 4 bases between the two germline ends. CDR3 in amino acids: CASSSGNEQFF. The DNA for the CDR3 is TGTGCCAGCAGCTCGGGCAATGAGCAGTTCTTC.

The genes are TRBV7-2 and TRBJ1-1, with D perhaps matching TRBD1 (5 bases). The CDR3 consists of 14 residues. With 1 base removed from V and 1 base from J, the gap between germline ends came to 7 bases. The germline CDR1 and CDR2 sequences are SGHTA and FQGNSA. The CDR3 reads CASSLEQENTEAFF. In DNA form, the CDR3 reads TGTGCCAGCAGCTTAGAACAGGAGAACACTGAAGCTTTCTTT.

This clone has more than one count but fewer than ten. CDR3 in DNA: TGTGCCAGCAGCGTATCCCAGGCCTACAATGAGCAGTTCTTC. This sequence encodes CASSVSQAYNEQFF. The chain carries TRBV9 and TRBJ2-1; D remains ambiguous. Between the trimmed V and J ends, which lost 1 base and 2 bases, there was a span of 7 bases. In germline, CDR1 is SGDLS, CDR2 YYNGEE. CDR3 size: 14 residues.